Listed here are 15 T cell receptor beta chains from one sample, sequenced in a study of blood T cell repertoires in COVID-19. Produced via immunoSEQ multiplex PCR; TCRdb's table is partial and in-frame only. Among roughly 90,000 clones listed, more than 80% were seen once. The sample was peripheral blood. The receptors originated from a woman between 70 and 85 years old with acute or convalescent COVID-19.

The chain couples TRBV2 to TRBJ2-1, with D possibly being TRBD2 (6 bases). The germline gives CDR1 SNHLY, CDR2 FYNNEI. V gave up 9 bases and J gave up 4 bases, with 16 bases separating them. The CDR3 runs to 14 residues. CDR3 residues: CARGTRRVYNEQFF. CDR3 DNA sequence: TGTGCCAGAGGGACTCGACGCGTTTACAATGAGCAGTTCTTC.

V is TRBV7-8 and J is TRBJ2-6, with 7 nucleotides matching TRBD1. V trimming: 3 bases; J trimming: 4 bases; junction bases outside the gene matches: 6. The CDR3 runs to 16 residues. Per germline, CDR1 SGHVS and CDR2 FQNEAQ. The CDR3 reads CASSFVQGNGANVLTF. In DNA, the CDR3 is TGTGCCAGCAGCTTCGTACAGGGGAACGGGGCCAACGTCCTGACTTTC.

This chain connects TRBV5-1 to TRBJ2-7; 10 bases fit TRBD1. This CDR3 has 16 amino acids. CDR1 and CDR2 from the germline V gene are SGHRS and YFSETQ. Germline trimming cut 4 bases from V and 2 bases from J; bases unmatched to any gene: 9. The CDR3 here is CASSARWDRGTYEQYF. CDR3 coding DNA: TGCGCCAGCAGCGCTAGATGGGACAGGGGTACCTACGAGCAGTACTTC.

The chain joins TRBV6-6 to TRBJ2-3; weak D call: TRBD2 (5 bases). V lost 5 bases and J lost 0, with 15 bases in between. CDR3 size: 16 residues. Germline values: CDR1 MNHNY, CDR2 SVGAGI (reference sequence). The CDR3 sequence is CASSTGLARSTDTQYF. CDR3 coding DNA: TGTGCCAGCAGTACGGGGTTGGCGAGAAGCACAGATACGCAGTATTTT.

The chain uses TRBV7-2 and TRBJ2-1; no reliable D call. The V and J ends lost 8 bases and 5 bases respectively, with 13 bases between them. There are 13 residues in the CDR3. Germline CDR1 and CDR2: SGHTA and FQGNSA. The CDR3, as DNA: TGTGCCAGCGCGGCCGTGTACCACAATGAGCAGTTCTTC. Encoded protein: CASAAVYHNEQFF.

The genes are TRBV4-3 and TRBJ1-2; D may be TRBD1 (5 bases). V lost 0 bases to trimming and J lost 5 bases, with 10 bases between them. The CDR3 sequence is 14 residues long. Germline CDR1 LGHNA, CDR2 YSLEER. CDR3 residues: CASSQEGALYGYTF. The CDR3 nucleotides read TGCGCCAGCAGCCAAGAAGGGGCTCTTTATGGCTACACCTTC.

The chain recombines TRBV19 with TRBJ2-1; D is possibly TRBD1 (5 bases). The CDR3 sequence is 12 residues long. Trimming pared 3 bases from V and 9 bases from J, leaving 9 bases between. Per germline, CDR1 LNHDA and CDR2 SQIVND (reference sequence). The CDR3 sequence: CASSMSGIEQFF. In DNA, the CDR3 is TGTGCCAGTAGTATGTCAGGGATTGAGCAGTTCTTC.

V is TRBV28 and J is TRBJ2-2; D perhaps matches TRBD2 (9 bases). V was clipped by 8 bases and J by 7 bases, with 29 bases between them. There are 18 residues in the CDR3. CDR1 and CDR2 from the germline V gene are MDHEN and SYDVKM. The CDR3 nucleotides read TGTGCCAGCTCCAAGGAAGCGGGGGGCAGGGGGCTTGGCGGGGAGCTGTTTTTT. This encodes CASSKEAGGRGLGGELFF.

The rearrangement links TRBV6-1 to TRBJ1-4, with TRBD1 as a possible D gene (6 bases). Trimming cost V 1 base and J 4 bases, with 13 bases left between them. This CDR3 has 16 residues. Germline lookup yields CDR1 MNHNS and CDR2 SASEGT. Here the CDR3 reads CASSEVGTGINEKLFF. As DNA, the CDR3 is TGTGCCAGCAGTGAAGTAGGCACAGGGATTAATGAAAAACTGTTTTTT.

CDR3 amino acids: CASSFATGRTQYF. CDR3 DNA: TGTGCCAGCAGTTTCGCGACAGGGAGGACCCAGTACTTC. The V call is TRBV12-3 or TRBV12-4, the J call TRBJ2-5; TRBD1 aligns across 7 bases. J gave up 7 bases and V 3 bases, and 5 bases lay outside the gene matches. This CDR3 comprises 13 residues.

This rearrangement joins TRBV27 to TRBJ1-2; tentatively, D is TRBD1 (6 bases). The V and J ends lost 5 bases and 2 bases respectively, with 12 bases between them. The germline V gene encodes CDR1 MNHEY and CDR2 SMNVEV (reference sequence). This CDR3 spans 14 amino acids. The CDR3 protein is CASSPRTANYGYTF. The CDR3 DNA reads TGTGCCAGCAGTCCAAGGACAGCCAACTATGGCTACACCTTC.

The chain links TRBV7-8 to TRBJ1-4; 10 positions agree with TRBD1. The CDR3 sequence is 15 residues long. The junction had 6 bases not matched to a gene; V was cut back by 6 bases and J by 5 bases. Germline V gives CDR1 SGHVS, CDR2 FQNEAQ. CDR3 loop: CASRRGTGENEKLFF. The CDR3 DNA reads TGTGCCAGCAGGCGAGGGACAGGGGAAAATGAAAAACTGTTTTTT.

V and J are TRBV19 and TRBJ2-1; tentative D call: TRBD1 (6 bases). Looked up from germline, CDR1 is LNHDA and CDR2 is SQIVND (reference sequence). The CDR3 is made up of 15 amino acids. Trimming left V 3 bases short and J 8 bases short, with 17 bases between. CDR3 protein: CASSIMSGRGDEQFF. CDR3 nucleotide sequence: TGTGCCAGTAGTATTATGTCGGGCAGGGGCGATGAGCAGTTCTTC.

The rearrangement uses TRBV28 and TRBJ1-4; 7 nucleotides align to TRBD1. The CDR3 runs 14 residues. Per the germline V gene, CDR1 is MDHEN and CDR2 is SYDVKM. V lost 2 bases, J lost 8 bases, and 5 bases stayed unmatched. The CDR3 nucleotides are TGTGCCAGCAGTTTAACGACAGGGTGGGAAAAACTGTTTTTT. Its translation: CASSLTTGWEKLFF.

The rearrangement links TRBV7-9 to TRBJ2-7; the D is unclear. The germline CDR1 and CDR2 sequences are SEHNR and FQNEAQ (reference sequence). The CDR3 extends over 12 amino acids. Trimming pared 1 base from V and 9 bases from J, leaving 10 bases between. CDR3 region: CASSLGQARQYF. The CDR3 DNA follows: TGTGCCAGCAGCTTAGGTCAGGCGCGGCAGTACTTC.